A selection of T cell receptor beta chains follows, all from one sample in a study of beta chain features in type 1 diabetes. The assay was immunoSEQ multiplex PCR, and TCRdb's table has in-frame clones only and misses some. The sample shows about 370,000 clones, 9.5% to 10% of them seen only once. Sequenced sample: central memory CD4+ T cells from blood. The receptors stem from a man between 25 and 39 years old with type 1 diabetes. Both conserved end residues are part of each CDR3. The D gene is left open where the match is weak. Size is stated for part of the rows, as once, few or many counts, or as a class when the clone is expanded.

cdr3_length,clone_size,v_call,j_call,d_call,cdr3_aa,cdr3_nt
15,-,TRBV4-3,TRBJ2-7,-,CASSQGVTETYEQYF,TGCGCCAGCAGCCAAGGTGTGACAGAAACCTACGAGCAGTACTTC
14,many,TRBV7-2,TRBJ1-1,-,CASSPTAQGPEAFF,TGTGCCAGCAGCCCCACGGCCCAGGGCCCTGAAGCTTTCTTT
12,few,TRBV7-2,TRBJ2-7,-,CASSSRSREQYF,TGTGCCAGCAGCTCCAGAAGTCGCGAGCAGTACTTC
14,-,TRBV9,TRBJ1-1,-,CASSVVPGITEAFF,TGTGCCAGCAGCGTAGTCCCGGGTATTACTGAAGCTTTCTTT
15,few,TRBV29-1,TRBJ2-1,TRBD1,CSVVKGAPSYNEQFF,TGCAGCGTTGTGAAGGGGGCACCCTCCTACAATGAGCAGTTCTTC
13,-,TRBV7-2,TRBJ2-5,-,CASLRGYQETQYF,TGTGCCAGCCTACGCGGGTACCAAGAGACCCAGTACTTC
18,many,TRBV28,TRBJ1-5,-,CASRPRWLKGGSGQPQHF,TGTGCCAGCAGACCCCGCTGGTTGAAGGGAGGGTCCGGTCAGCCCCAGCATTTT
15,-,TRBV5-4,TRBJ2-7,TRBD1,CASSPGGTGNNEQYF,TGTGCCAGCAGCCCGGGTGGGACAGGGAATAACGAGCAGTACTTC
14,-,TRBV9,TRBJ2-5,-,CASSDPQGGETQYF,TGTGCCAGCAGCGATCCCCAGGGGGGAGAGACCCAGTACTTC
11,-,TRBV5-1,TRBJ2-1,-,CASSLMAEQFF,TGCGCCAGCAGCTTGATGGCTGAGCAGTTCTTC
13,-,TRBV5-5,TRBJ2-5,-,CASSQRGIETQYF,TGTGCCAGCAGCCAAAGAGGGATCGAGACCCAGTACTTC
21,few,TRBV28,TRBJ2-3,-,CASSFPTGAYYVAGAGDTQYF,TGTGCCAGCAGTTTCCCGACAGGGGCTTATTATGTGGCGGGAGCGGGGGATACGCAGTATTTT
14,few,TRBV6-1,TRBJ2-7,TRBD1,CASSDRGQAYEQYF,TGTGCCAGCAGTGACCGGGGACAGGCCTACGAGCAGTACTTC
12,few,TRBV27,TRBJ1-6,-,CASGINNSPLHF,TGTGCCAGCGGGATCAATAATTCACCCCTCCACTTT
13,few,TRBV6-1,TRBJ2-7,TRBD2,CASSLTSGSEQYF,TGTGCCAGCAGTTTGACTAGCGGGAGCGAGCAGTACTTC
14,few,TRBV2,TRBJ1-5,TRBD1,CASSSGTGWQPQHF,TGTGCCAGCAGTTCCGGGACAGGGTGGCAGCCCCAGCATTTT
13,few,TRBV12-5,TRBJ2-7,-,CASKRSGSYEQYF,TGTGCCAGCAAACGGTCAGGGTCCTACGAGCAGTACTTC
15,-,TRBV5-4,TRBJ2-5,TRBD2,CASSFGAASGETQYF,TGTGCCAGCAGCTTTGGCGCGGCTAGCGGGGAGACCCAGTACTTC
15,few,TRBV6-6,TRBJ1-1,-,CASSYSDYSVLKAFF,TGTGCCAGCAGTTACTCAGATTACTCGGTTTTAAAAGCTTTCTTT
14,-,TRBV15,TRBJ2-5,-,CATSKRQSQETQYF,TGTGCCACCAGCAAACGACAGTCCCAAGAGACCCAGTACTTC
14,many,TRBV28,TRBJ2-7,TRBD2,CASSTPGLAVLYRF,TGTGCCAGCAGTACGCCGGGACTAGCTGTGCTGTATCGGTTC
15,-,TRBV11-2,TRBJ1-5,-,CASSSRAGSNQPQHF,TGTGCCAGCAGCTCCAGGGCCGGGAGCAATCAGCCCCAGCATTTT
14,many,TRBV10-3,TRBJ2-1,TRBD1,CAISRDRGYNEQFF,TGTGCCATCAGTAGGGACAGGGGATACAATGAGCAGTTCTTC
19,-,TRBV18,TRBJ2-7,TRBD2,CASSCGLAGRAGTSYEQYF,TGTGCCAGCTCATGCGGACTAGCGGGAAGGGCCGGTACGTCTTACGAGCAGTACTTC
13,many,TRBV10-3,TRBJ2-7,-,CAISVEARYEQYF,TGTGCCATCAGTGTCGAGGCACGGTACGAGCAGTACTTC
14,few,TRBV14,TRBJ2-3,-,CASSRSEVTDTQYF,TGTGCCAGCAGCCGGTCCGAGGTCACAGATACGCAGTATTTT
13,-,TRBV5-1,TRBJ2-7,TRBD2,CASTSATGWEQYF,TGCGCCAGTACTAGCGCCACCGGTTGGGAGCAGTACTTC
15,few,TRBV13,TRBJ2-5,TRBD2,CASSLLAGGAETQYF,TGTGCCAGCAGCTTACTTGCGGGAGGGGCCGAGACCCAGTACTTC
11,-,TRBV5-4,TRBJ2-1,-,CASSQIDEQFF,TGTGCCAGCAGCCAGATAGATGAGCAGTTCTTC
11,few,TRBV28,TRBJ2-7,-,CATLRRYEQYF,TGTGCCACCCTCCGGCGCTACGAGCAGTACTTC
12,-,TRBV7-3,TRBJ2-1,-,CASSLTSDEQFF,TGTGCCAGCAGCCTTACCTCCGATGAGCAGTTCTTC
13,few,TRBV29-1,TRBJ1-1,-,CSVRGTVNTEAFF,TGCAGCGTTAGGGGAACGGTGAACACTGAAGCTTTCTTT
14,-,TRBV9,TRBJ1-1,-,CASSVRSVNTEAFF,TGTGCCAGCAGCGTACGGTCCGTGAACACTGAAGCTTTCTTT
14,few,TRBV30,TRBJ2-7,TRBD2,CAWSKGGGRYEQYF,TGTGCCTGGAGTAAAGGAGGCGGGAGGTACGAGCAGTACTTC
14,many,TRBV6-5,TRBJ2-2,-,CASRRDPNTGELFF,TGTGCCAGCAGGAGGGACCCAAACACCGGGGAGCTGTTTTTT
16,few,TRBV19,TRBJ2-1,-,CASSMMKGRLNNEQFF,TGTGCCAGTAGTATGATGAAGGGGCGGCTAAACAATGAGCAGTTCTTC
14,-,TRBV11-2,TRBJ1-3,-,CASSGRDSGNTIYF,TGTGCCAGCAGCGGGCGGGACTCTGGAAACACCATATATTTT
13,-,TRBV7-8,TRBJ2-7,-,CASSSGLDYEQYF,TGTGCCAGCAGCTCGGGACTGGACTACGAGCAGTACTTC
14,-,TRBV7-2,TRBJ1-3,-,CASSPQGSGNTIYF,TGTGCCAGCAGCCCCCAGGGCTCTGGAAACACCATATATTTT
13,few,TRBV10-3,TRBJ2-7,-,CATLGDVAFEQYF,TGTGCCACCCTGGGGGACGTCGCTTTCGAGCAGTACTTC
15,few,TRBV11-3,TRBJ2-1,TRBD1,CASSLKGQGHNEQFF,TGTGCCAGCAGTCTAAAGGGACAGGGTCACAATGAGCAGTTCTTC
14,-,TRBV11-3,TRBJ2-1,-,CASSFRGAYNEQFF,TGTGCCAGCAGCTTTAGAGGGGCCTACAATGAGCAGTTCTTC
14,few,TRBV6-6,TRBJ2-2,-,CASSYSGVTGELFF,TGTGCCAGCAGTTACTCGGGGGTCACCGGGGAGCTGTTTTTT
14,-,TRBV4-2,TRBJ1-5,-,CASSRPVSNQPQHF,TGTGCCAGCAGCCGACCAGTGAGCAATCAGCCCCAGCATTTT
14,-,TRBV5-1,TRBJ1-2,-,CASRGGTDPKGYTF,TGCGCCAGCAGGGGAGGGACGGATCCTAAGGGCTACACCTTC
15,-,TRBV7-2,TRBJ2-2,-,CASSPGQGGTGELFF,TGTGCCAGCAGCCCAGGCCAGGGGGGTACCGGGGAGCTGTTTTTT
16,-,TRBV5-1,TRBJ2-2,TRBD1,CASSLADRGVTGELFF,TGCGCCAGCAGCTTGGCGGACAGGGGGGTCACCGGGGAGCTGTTTTTT
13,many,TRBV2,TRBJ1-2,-,CASSGQGLGGYTF,TGTGCCAGCAGTGGCCAGGGGCTGGGTGGCTACACCTTC
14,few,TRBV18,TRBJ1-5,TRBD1,CASSADRGYQPQHF,TGTGCCAGCTCAGCCGACAGGGGTTATCAGCCCCAGCATTTT
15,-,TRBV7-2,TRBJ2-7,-,CASSFGRTGRGEQYF,TGTGCCAGCAGCTTTGGTAGGACGGGCCGCGGCGAGCAGTACTTC
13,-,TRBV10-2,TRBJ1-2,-,CASSELSGYGYTF,TGCGCCAGCAGTGAGCTATCCGGCTATGGCTACACCTTC
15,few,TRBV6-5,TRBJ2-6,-,CASSYMISGANVLTF,TGTGCCAGCAGTTACATGATCTCTGGGGCCAACGTCCTGACTTTC
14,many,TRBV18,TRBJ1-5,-,CASSPSGGDQPQHF,TGTGCCAGCTCACCATCGGGTGGCGATCAGCCCCAGCATTTT